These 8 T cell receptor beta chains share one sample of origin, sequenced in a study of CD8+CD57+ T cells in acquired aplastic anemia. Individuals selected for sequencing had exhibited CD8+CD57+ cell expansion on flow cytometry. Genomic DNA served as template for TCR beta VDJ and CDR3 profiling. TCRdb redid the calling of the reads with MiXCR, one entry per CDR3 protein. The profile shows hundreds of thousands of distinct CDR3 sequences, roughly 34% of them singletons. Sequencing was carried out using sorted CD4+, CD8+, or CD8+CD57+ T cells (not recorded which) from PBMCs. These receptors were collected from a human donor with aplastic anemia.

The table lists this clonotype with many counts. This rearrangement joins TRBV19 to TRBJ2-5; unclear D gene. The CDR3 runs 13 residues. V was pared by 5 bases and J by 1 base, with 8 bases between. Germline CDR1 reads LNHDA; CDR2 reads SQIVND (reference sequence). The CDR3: CASSDRLQETQYF. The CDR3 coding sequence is TGTGCCAGTAGTGATCGGCTCCAAGAGACCCAGTACTTC.

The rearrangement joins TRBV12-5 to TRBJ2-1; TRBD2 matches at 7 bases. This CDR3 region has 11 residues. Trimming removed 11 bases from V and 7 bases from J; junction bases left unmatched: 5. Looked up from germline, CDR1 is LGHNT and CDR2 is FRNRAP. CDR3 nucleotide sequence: TGTGCTGGAAGCGGGATTAATGAGCAGTTCTTC. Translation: CAGSGINEQFF.

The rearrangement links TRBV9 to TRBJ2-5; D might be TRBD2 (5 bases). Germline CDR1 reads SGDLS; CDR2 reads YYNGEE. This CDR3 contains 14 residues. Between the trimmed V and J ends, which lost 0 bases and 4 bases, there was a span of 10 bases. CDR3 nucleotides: TGTGCCAGCAGCGTAGGAGGGTCCGGAGAGACCCAGTACTTC. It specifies CASSVGGSGETQYF.

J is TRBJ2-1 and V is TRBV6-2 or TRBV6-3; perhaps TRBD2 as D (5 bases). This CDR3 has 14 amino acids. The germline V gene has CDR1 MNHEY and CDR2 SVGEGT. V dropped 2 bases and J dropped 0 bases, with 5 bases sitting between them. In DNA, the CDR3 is TGTGCCAGCAGTTACGGGAGCTCCTACAATGAGCAGTTCTTC. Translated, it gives CASSYGSSYNEQFF.

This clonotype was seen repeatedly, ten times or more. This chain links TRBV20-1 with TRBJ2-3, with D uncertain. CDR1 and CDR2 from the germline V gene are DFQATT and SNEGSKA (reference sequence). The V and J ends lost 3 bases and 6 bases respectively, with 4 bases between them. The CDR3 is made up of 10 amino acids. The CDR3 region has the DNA TGCAGTGCTAGTCGGGATACGCAGTATTTT. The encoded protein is CSASRDTQYF.

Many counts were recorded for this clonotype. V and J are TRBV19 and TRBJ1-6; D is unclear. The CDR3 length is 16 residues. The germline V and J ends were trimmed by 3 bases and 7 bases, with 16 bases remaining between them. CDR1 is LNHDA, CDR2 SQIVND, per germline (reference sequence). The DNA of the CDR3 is TGTGCCAGTAGTATCGGACCCACAGCTAAAAATTCACCCCTCCACTTT. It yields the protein CASSIGPTAKNSPLHF.

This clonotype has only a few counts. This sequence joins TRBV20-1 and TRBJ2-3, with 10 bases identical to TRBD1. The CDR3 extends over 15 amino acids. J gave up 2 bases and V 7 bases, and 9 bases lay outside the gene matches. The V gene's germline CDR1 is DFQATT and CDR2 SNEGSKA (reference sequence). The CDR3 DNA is TGCAGTGTCACAACGGACAGGGGGGCCACAGATACGCAGTATTTT. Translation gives CSVTTDRGATDTQYF.

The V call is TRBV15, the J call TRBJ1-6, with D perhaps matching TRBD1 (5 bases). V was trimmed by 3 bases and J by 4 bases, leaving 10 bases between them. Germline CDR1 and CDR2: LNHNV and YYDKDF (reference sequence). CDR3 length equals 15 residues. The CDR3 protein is CATSSAGAYNSPLHF. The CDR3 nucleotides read TGTGCCACCAGCAGCGCCGGGGCGTATAATTCACCCCTCCACTTT.